Listed below are T cell receptor beta chains from one sample, sequenced in a study of spatial heterogeneity in lung cancer. TCRdb ran MiXCR on the 5' RACE reads and lists one entry per CDR3 protein. The data hold several thousand distinct CDR3 sequences, with over 25% observed a single time. The material was lung tumor tissue, obtained at surgery. These receptors came from a female donor with early-stage non-small cell lung cancer. Each CDR3 is given with its conserved first and last residue. Each record gives: CDR3 protein, CDR3 DNA, clone size, D gene, V gene, J gene. D genes are given only for firm matches. Expanded clones are given a class, and other clones once, few, many or no size at all.

cdr3_aa: CASSVDGMRDTQYF; cdr3_nt: TGTGCCAGCAGCGTAGATGGTATGAGGGATACGCAGTATTTT; clone_size: NA; d_call: NA; v_call: TRBV9; j_call: TRBJ2-3
cdr3_aa: CASSITGLLKELFF; cdr3_nt: TGTGCCAGTAGTATAACAGGCCTCCTTAAAGAGCTGTTTTTT; clone_size: NA; d_call: NA; v_call: TRBV19; j_call: TRBJ2-2
cdr3_aa: CASSLRGYEQFF; cdr3_nt: TGTGCCAGCAGCTTGAGGGGATATGAGCAGTTCTTC; clone_size: medium-sized; d_call: NA; v_call: TRBV7-2; j_call: TRBJ2-1
cdr3_aa: CSVDSYQETQYF; cdr3_nt: TGCAGCGTTGATTCATACCAAGAGACCCAGTACTTC; clone_size: NA; d_call: NA; v_call: TRBV29-1; j_call: TRBJ2-5
cdr3_aa: CASSLSGPITSYEQYF; cdr3_nt: TGTGCCAGCAGTTTATCCGGACCGATTACCTCCTACGAGCAGTACTTC; clone_size: many; d_call: NA; v_call: TRBV28; j_call: TRBJ2-7
cdr3_aa: CASSGVDSRRRFF; cdr3_nt: TGTGCCAGCAGTGGCGTGGACAGTCGTCGTCGGTTCTTC; clone_size: medium-sized; d_call: NA; v_call: TRBV28; j_call: TRBJ2-1
cdr3_aa: CSATEPGGVEAFF; cdr3_nt: TGCAGTGCTACGGAACCTGGGGGAGTTGAAGCTTTCTTT; clone_size: many; d_call: NA; v_call: TRBV20-1; j_call: TRBJ1-1
cdr3_aa: CSATPRDIIYEQYF; cdr3_nt: TGCAGTGCTACGCCCCGGGACATCATCTACGAGCAGTACTTC; clone_size: medium-sized; d_call: NA; v_call: TRBV20-1; j_call: TRBJ2-7
cdr3_aa: CASSVGATNEKLFF; cdr3_nt: TGTGCCAGCAGCGTAGGGGCAACTAATGAAAAACTGTTTTTT; clone_size: medium-sized; d_call: NA; v_call: TRBV9; j_call: TRBJ1-4
cdr3_aa: CASSQGRTSGTEQFF; cdr3_nt: TGTGCCAGCAGCCAAGGAAGGACTAGCGGGACCGAGCAGTTCTTC; clone_size: NA; d_call: TRBD2; v_call: TRBV14; j_call: TRBJ2-1
cdr3_aa: CASSRAGQETQYF; cdr3_nt: TGTGCCAGCAGCCGAGCGGGGCAAGAGACCCAGTACTTC; clone_size: NA; d_call: TRBD2; v_call: TRBV6-6; j_call: TRBJ2-5
cdr3_aa: CAISDGRGDGGVSYNEQFF; cdr3_nt: TGTGCCATCAGTGACGGACGGGGAGATGGAGGTGTGTCCTACAATGAGCAGTTCTTC; clone_size: NA; d_call: NA; v_call: TRBV10-3; j_call: TRBJ2-1
cdr3_aa: CASSLGSIGTGVDGQFF; cdr3_nt: TGTGCCAGCAGCTTAGGAAGCATCGGGACAGGGGTGGATGGGCAGTTCTTC; clone_size: NA; d_call: TRBD1; v_call: TRBV27; j_call: TRBJ2-1
cdr3_aa: CASSLSGGLQETQYF; cdr3_nt: TGTGCCAGCAGTTTGAGCGGGGGGCTCCAAGAGACCCAGTACTTC; clone_size: NA; d_call: TRBD2; v_call: TRBV28; j_call: TRBJ2-5
cdr3_aa: CASSGQQGYNEKLFF; cdr3_nt: TGTGCCAGCAGTGGGCAACAGGGATATAATGAAAAACTGTTTTTT; clone_size: NA; d_call: NA; v_call: TRBV2; j_call: TRBJ1-4
cdr3_aa: CASSLVTTTGANVLTF; cdr3_nt: TGTGCCAGCAGCTTAGTAACGACTACTGGGGCCAACGTCCTGACTTTC; clone_size: NA; d_call: NA; v_call: TRBV7-9; j_call: TRBJ2-6
cdr3_aa: CASSLTGLTEAFF; cdr3_nt: TGTGCCAGCAGCCTAACAGGGCTTACTGAAGCTTTCTTT; clone_size: NA; d_call: NA; v_call: TRBV7-9; j_call: TRBJ1-1
cdr3_aa: CASSPFTGTVNTEAFF; cdr3_nt: TGTGCCAGCAGCCCTTTTACCGGGACGGTGAACACTGAAGCTTTCTTT; clone_size: many; d_call: NA; v_call: TRBV7-2; j_call: TRBJ1-1
cdr3_aa: CAISARDQETQYF; cdr3_nt: TGTGCCATCAGTGCCAGGGACCAAGAGACCCAGTACTTC; clone_size: NA; d_call: NA; v_call: TRBV10-3; j_call: TRBJ2-5
cdr3_aa: CASSSDSTDTQYF; cdr3_nt: TGTGCCAGCAGCTCAGACTCCACAGATACGCAGTATTTT; clone_size: NA; d_call: NA; v_call: TRBV7-2; j_call: TRBJ2-3